Presented here are 26 T cell receptor beta chains from one specimen sequenced in a study of blood T cell repertoires in COVID-19 (dated by TCRdb to 2018 to 2021). Libraries were built with the immunoSEQ multiplex PCR assay. TCRdb retrieved this table from immuneACCESS and kept in-frame rearrangements only. Not all clones are present; in checked studies, unresolved V genes account for under half, and no reason is known for the remainder. Present in this sample are 100,000 or so clones, around four fifths of which were seen just once. Together, the top ten hold about 9% of the sample. The sample taken for sequencing was peripheral blood. These receptors came from a man aged 55 to 70 with active or convalescent COVID-19.

This rearrangement joins TRBV6-5 to TRBJ1-3; TRBD1 might be the D (5 bases). CDR3 length: 13 amino acids. The V end was cut by 10 bases, the J end by 0 bases, with 10 bases between. CDR1 is MNHEY, CDR2 SVGAGI, per germline. CDR3 nucleotides: TGTGCCACTCGACAGTTCTCTGGAAACACCATATATTTT. Translating gives CATRQFSGNTIYF.

This clone has more than one count but fewer than ten. The genes are TRBV6-4 and TRBJ2-1; 11 nucleotides line up with TRBD1. The junction had 2 bases not matched to a gene; V was cut back by 3 bases and J by 4 bases. Germline CDR1 reads MRHNA; CDR2 reads SNTAGT. There are 15 residues in the CDR3. The DNA of the CDR3 is TGTGCCAGCAGTGAGGGGACAGGGGGTTACAATGAGCAGTTCTTC. Its translation: CASSEGTGGYNEQFF.

This rearrangement joins TRBV12-3 or TRBV12-4 to TRBJ2-1; D is perhaps TRBD1 (6 bases). Trimming removed 6 bases at V and 9 bases at J, with 12 bases between. The CDR3 has 12 amino acids. CDR3 protein: CASSPQGLEQFF. Written as DNA, the CDR3 is TGTGCCAGCAGCCCCCAGGGGCTTGAGCAGTTCTTC.

In its sample, this clone was seen a few times. The V and J genes are TRBV28 and TRBJ2-1; 8 bases agree with TRBD2. The V segment lost 4 bases and the J segment 2 bases; nucleotides outside the gene matches: 7. This CDR3 is built from 16 residues. The V gene's germline CDR1 is MDHEN and CDR2 SYDVKM. In DNA, the CDR3 is TGTGCCAGCAGTTCGGGGGGGACACGGGCCTACAATGAGCAGTTCTTC. It yields the protein CASSSGGTRAYNEQFF.

This sequence joins TRBV5-6 and TRBJ2-1; TRBD1 aligns across 9 bases. The junction had 14 bases not matched to a gene; V was cut back by 6 bases and J by 7 bases. The CDR3 length is 16 residues. The V gene's germline CDR1 is SGHDT and CDR2 YYEEEE. Here the CDR3 reads CASTRSGTGYINEQFF. The CDR3 DNA reads TGTGCCAGCACCCGCTCCGGGACAGGGTATATTAATGAGCAGTTCTTC.

This chain uses TRBV11-2 with TRBJ1-2; possible D gene TRBD1, 5 bases. Germline V gene lookup returns CDR1 SGHAT and CDR2 FQNNGV. Trimming cost V 4 bases and J 3 bases, with 18 bases left between them. The CDR3 spans 16 residues. For the CDR3, the DNA is TGTGCCAGCAGCTCCCTCCCGGGGGGAGAAGACTATGGCTACACCTTC. Protein product: CASSSLPGGEDYGYTF.

In DNA, the CDR3 is TGTGCCAGCAGCTTGTCACGGAATCAGCCCCAGCATTTT. This sequence encodes CASSLSRNQPQHF. The V and J genes are TRBV5-8 and TRBJ1-5; the D is unclear. CDR3 size: 13 residues. Trimming took 1 base from V and 4 from J, leaving 6 bases between them. Germline CDR1 and CDR2: SGHTS and YDEGEE.

Written as DNA, the CDR3 is TGCGCCAGCAGCTCGACAGGGTTGGGAACCGGGGAGCTGTTTTTT. Protein product: CASSSTGLGTGELFF. The rearrangement links TRBV5-1 to TRBJ2-2; 7 bases agree with TRBD1. The V and J ends lost 3 bases and 5 bases, in that order; junction bases with no gene match: 7. The CDR3 runs to 15 residues. Germline V CDR1 and CDR2: SGHRS, YFSETQ.

This clone was seen only once. The chain combines TRBV29-1 with TRBJ2-1; 8 bases match TRBD2. This CDR3 is built from 12 residues. From germline, CDR1 is SQVTM and CDR2 ANQGSEA. V shed 7 bases and J 15 bases; nucleotides not matched to a gene: 14. The CDR3 loop reads CSARLSGRETFF. DNA for the CDR3: TGCAGCGCCCGACTAAGCGGGAGAGAAACGTTCTTC.

The rearrangement uses TRBV3-1 (or the pseudogene TRBV3-2) and TRBJ2-6, with D maybe TRBD1 (6 bases). Germline V gene sequence: CDR1 LGHDT, CDR2 YNNKEL (reference sequence). The germline V and J ends were trimmed by 5 bases and 13 bases, with 9 bases remaining between them. The CDR3 extends over 11 amino acids. CDR3 sequence (DNA): TGTGCCAGCAGCTTTGACAGGGTCCTGACTTTC. It yields the protein CASSFDRVLTF.

This rearrangement joins TRBV28 to TRBJ1-4; no reliable D call. Germline CDR1 is MDHEN and CDR2 is SYDVKM. The V gene lost 2 bases and the J gene lost 8 bases, with 12 bases spanning the gap. The CDR3 extends over 14 amino acids. DNA for the CDR3: TGTGCCAGCAGTTTAGGCGGGATGAAAGAAAAACTGTTTTTT. It codes for CASSLGGMKEKLFF.

V and J are TRBV5-5 and TRBJ1-3; 7 bases match TRBD1. Germline CDR1 is SGHKS and CDR2 is YYEKEE (reference sequence). Trimming removed 3 bases from V and 4 bases from J; junction bases left unmatched: 10. CDR3 length equals 16 residues. CDR3 nucleotide sequence: TGTGCCAGCAGCTGGGGAGGAGGGGGCTCCGGAAACACCATATATTTT. This encodes CASSWGGGGSGNTIYF.

This clone was seen just once. Written as DNA, the CDR3 is TGTGCCAGCAGGAGGGGGAGCACAGATACGCAGTATTTT. As protein: CASRRGSTDTQYF. The V and J genes are TRBV27 and TRBJ2-3; a weak D match, TRBD1 (6 bases). V lost 6 bases and J lost 0, with 7 bases in between. The CDR3 has 13 residues. Per the germline V gene, CDR1 is MNHEY and CDR2 is SMNVEV (reference sequence).

The gene calls are TRBV2 and TRBJ1-5; TRBD1 agrees at 10 bases. The CDR3 has 14 amino acids. CDR1 is SNHLY, CDR2 FYNNEI, per germline. V lost 6 bases and J lost 3; bases outside the gene matches: 2. CDR3 amino acids: CASSGTGDNQPQHF. The CDR3 bases are TGTGCCAGCAGCGGGACAGGGGACAATCAGCCCCAGCATTTT. The entire variable domain, with the rest obtained from reference TRBV2 and TRBJ1-5, is as follows: EPEVTQTPSHQVTQMGQEVILRCVPISNHLYFYWYRQILGQKVEFLVSFYNNEISEKSEIFDDQFSVERPDGSNFTLKIRSTKLEDSAMYFCASSGTGDNQPQHFGDGTRLSIL.

This rearrangement joins TRBV4-1 to TRBJ2-1; perhaps TRBD2 as D (5 bases). The CDR3 spans 14 residues. V was trimmed by 0 bases and J by 2 bases, leaving 5 bases between them. Germline CDR1 reads MGHRA; CDR2 reads YSYEKL. CDR3 amino acids: CASSQELAYNEQFF. CDR3 nucleotide sequence: TGCGCCAGCAGCCAAGAACTAGCCTACAATGAGCAGTTCTTC.

Only one count was recorded for this clone. The chain is built from TRBV7-2 and TRBJ1-5; D might be TRBD1 (5 bases). Deletions cut 3 bases from V and 3 bases from J, with 9 bases between. This CDR3 contains 14 residues. Per the germline V gene, CDR1 is SGHTA and CDR2 is FQGNSA. The CDR3 region has the DNA TGTGCCAGCAGCTTTTCAGGGAACAATCAGCCCCAGCATTTT. Encoded protein: CASSFSGNNQPQHF.

The chain recombines TRBV11-2 with TRBJ2-1, with 8 bases aligning to TRBD2. Germline lookup yields CDR1 SGHAT and CDR2 FQNNGV. The CDR3 covers 14 residues. Losses at the gene ends were 1 base for V and 4 bases for J; bases not matched to a gene: 0. CDR3 bases: TGTGCCAGCAGCTTAGCGGGAGGGTACAATGAGCAGTTCTTC. Its protein product is CASSLAGGYNEQFF.

This chain links TRBV5-6 with TRBJ2-3; no firm D call. V shed 3 bases and J shed 0 bases, with 2 bases lying between them. CDR1 and CDR2 from the germline V gene are SGHDT and YYEEEE. CDR3 length: 12 residues. Written as DNA, the CDR3 is TGTGCCAGCAGCTCTAGCACAGATACGCAGTATTTT. It codes for CASSSSTDTQYF. The variable domain in full, completed from reference TRBV5-6 and TRBJ2-3, reads DAGVTQSPTHLIKTRGQQVTLRCSPKSGHDTVSWYQQALGQGPQFIFQYYEEEERQRGNFPDRFSGHQFPNYSSELNVNALLLGDSALYLCASSSSTDTQYFGPGTRLTVL.

J is TRBJ2-1 and V is TRBV24-1; 10 positions agree with TRBD2. This CDR3 has 15 residues. V lost 4 bases and J lost 6; bases outside the gene matches: 5. From germline, CDR1 is KGHDR and CDR2 SFDVKD. CDR3 nucleotide sequence: TGTGCCACCAGTGACCCGAGCGGGAGGGCCAATGAGCAGTTCTTC. Its protein product is CATSDPSGRANEQFF.

The genes are TRBV6-6 and TRBJ2-1; TRBD1 matches at 8 bases. Germline V lookup: CDR1 MNHNY, CDR2 SVGAGI (reference sequence). V shed 7 bases and J 6 bases; nucleotides not matched to a gene: 5. The CDR3 covers 13 residues. The CDR3 spells CASTKDRANEQFF. For the CDR3, the DNA is TGTGCCAGCACTAAGGACAGGGCCAATGAGCAGTTCTTC.

The chain recombines TRBV11-2 with TRBJ1-6, with D unresolved. In germline, CDR1 is SGHAT, CDR2 FQNNGV. The CDR3 covers 14 residues. Trimming removed 5 bases at V and 7 bases at J, with 12 bases between. The CDR3 coding sequence is TGTGCCAGCAGCCTTGGGGAGGGAAATTCACCCCTCCACTTT. It translates to CASSLGEGNSPLHF.

The J gene is TRBJ2-3, the V gene TRBV5-1; possibly TRBD2 for D (6 bases). V was shortened by 7 bases and J by 0 bases, with 9 bases between the two germline ends. Germline CDR1 reads SGHRS; CDR2 reads YFSETQ. This CDR3 is built from 13 residues. As DNA, the CDR3 is TGCGCCAGCGCGAGCGGGAGCACAGATACGCAGTATTTT. Its protein product is CASASGSTDTQYF.

The chain links TRBV27 to TRBJ1-5; 8 nucleotides match TRBD1. V shed 3 bases and J 2 bases; nucleotides not matched to a gene: 9. This CDR3 has 17 amino acids. Germline V CDR1 and CDR2: MNHEY, SMNVEV (reference sequence). In DNA, the CDR3 is TGTGCCAGCAGTTTGCGGGGCGGACAGGGCGGCAATCAGCCCCAGCATTTT. Translating it yields CASSLRGGQGGNQPQHF.

The gene calls are TRBV3-1 (or the pseudogene TRBV3-2) and TRBJ1-5, with TRBD1 identical over 10 bases. This CDR3 region has 17 residues. CDR1 is LGHDT and CDR2 is YNNKEL in the germline V gene (reference sequence). The ends lost 1 base at V and 2 bases at J; junction bases unmatched: 5. The CDR3: CASSQARDRGGNQPQHF. CDR3 nucleotides: TGTGCCAGCAGCCAAGCCCGGGACAGGGGCGGCAATCAGCCCCAGCATTTT.

This clone has a handful of counts. This specimen includes other DNA sequences encoding the same CDR3. The J gene is TRBJ2-1, the V gene TRBV7-9; 9 bases align to TRBD2. The germline V gene encodes CDR1 SEHNR and CDR2 FQNEAQ (reference sequence). V shed 5 bases and J 0 bases; nucleotides not matched to a gene: 2. The CDR3 spans 15 residues. This CDR3 is CASSLSGSSYNEQFF. The CDR3 coding sequence is TGTGCCAGCAGCCTTAGCGGGAGCTCCTACAATGAGCAGTTCTTC.

V gene TRBV10-3 combines with J gene TRBJ1-2; D uncertain. Trimming shortened V by 0 bases and J by 7 bases, and 9 bases separated the two germline ends. The length of the CDR3 is 13 residues. The germline V gene has CDR1 ENHRY and CDR2 SYGVKD. CDR3 residues: CAISESSTGGYTF. CDR3 DNA sequence: TGTGCCATCAGTGAGTCGTCTACCGGTGGCTACACCTTC.